Below, 27 T cell receptor beta chains from the same sample are listed, as sequenced in a study of blood T cell repertoires in COVID-19. Repertoires were generated with immunoSEQ multiplex PCR, while TCRdb's copy carries only in-frame clones and drops some. The data contain about 220,000 clones, about four fifths of them seen just once; the ten biggest clones take up approximately 4%. Specimen: PBMCs or T cells enriched from blood (not recorded which). The receptor set was obtained from a woman aged 40 to 50 who had been exposed to COVID-19.

This clone appeared a few times. The J gene is TRBJ2-3, the V gene TRBV27; D is possibly TRBD2 (6 bases). The germline V and J ends were trimmed by 6 bases and 0 bases, with 10 bases remaining between them. The CDR3 has 14 amino acids. In germline, CDR1 is MNHEY, CDR2 SMNVEV (reference sequence). CDR3 sequence: CASRARGSTDTQYF. DNA for the CDR3: TGTGCCAGCAGGGCCCGGGGGAGCACAGATACGCAGTATTTT.

The V gene is TRBV6-5, the J gene TRBJ1-2, with D maybe TRBD1 (5 bases). The CDR3 is 13 amino acids. The V gene lost 2 bases and the J gene lost 3 bases, with 7 bases spanning the gap. Germline V gene sequence: CDR1 MNHEY, CDR2 SVGAGI. In nucleotides, the CDR3 is TGTGCCAGCAGTTACGCGACAGACTATGGCTACACCTTC. Encoded protein: CASSYATDYGYTF.

V is TRBV27 and J is TRBJ1-2; 8 bases are shared with TRBD1. Trimming cost V 4 bases and J 6 bases; bases outside gene matches: 19. The CDR3 runs to 18 residues. Germline values: CDR1 MNHEY, CDR2 SMNVEV (reference sequence). The CDR3 coding sequence is TGTGCCAGCAGTTCGGGGGGATTTACCGGGACAGGTTGGAATGGCTACACCTTC. Protein product: CASSSGGFTGTGWNGYTF.

Points on this clone: A junction boundary mismatches the germline segment, possibly from a read error. The rearrangement uses TRBV7-2 and TRBJ1-2; 7 bases agree with TRBD1. Per germline, CDR1 SGHTA and CDR2 FQGNSA. This CDR3 has 14 amino acids. The CDR3 region is CASSLPGQAGPLAF. The CDR3 nucleotides read TGTGCCAGCAGCTTACCCGGACAGGCTGGCCCTCTCGCCTTC.

J is TRBJ1-4 and V is TRBV7-2; TRBD1 might be the D (6 bases). CDR3 length: 16 residues. In germline, CDR1 is SGHTA, CDR2 FQGNSA. Trimming took 3 bases from V and 0 from J, leaving 11 bases between them. For the CDR3, the DNA is TGTGCCAGCAGCTTTGTCTCAGGGGCAACTAATGAAAAACTGTTTTTT. Its protein product is CASSFVSGATNEKLFF.

The chain recombines TRBV7-8 with TRBJ1-5; D not certain. The CDR3 has 12 residues. Per germline, CDR1 SGHVS and CDR2 FQNEAQ. V dropped 5 bases and J dropped 7 bases, with 9 bases sitting between them. The CDR3, as DNA: TGTGCCAGCAGCCCCCAATTGCAGCCCCAGCATTTT. As protein: CASSPQLQPQHF.

V is TRBV5-4 and J is TRBJ2-5; 12 positions match TRBD2. Trimming took 3 bases from V and 5 from J; bases not matched to a gene: 5. The CDR3 runs 15 residues. Germline CDR1 reads SGHNT; CDR2 reads YYREEE (reference sequence). The CDR3 nucleotides are TGTGCCAGCAGCTCTAGCGGGGGGGCCGGGGAGACCCAGTACTTC. Translated: CASSSSGGAGETQYF.

The V gene is TRBV3-1 (or the pseudogene TRBV3-2), the J gene TRBJ1-6; 8 bases are a match to TRBD1. The CDR3 covers 14 residues. Germline loops: CDR1 LGHDT, CDR2 YNNKEL (reference sequence). V lost 6 bases, J lost 5 bases, and 3 bases stayed unmatched. The CDR3, as DNA: TGTGCCAGCAGTTACAGGGGGGATAATTCACCCCTCCACTTT. It translates to CASSYRGDNSPLHF.

V gene TRBV5-1 combines with J gene TRBJ2-1, with 7 bases identical to TRBD2. The CDR3 is 13 residues long. The junction had 1 base not matched to a gene; V was cut back by 2 bases and J by 5 bases. The germline gives CDR1 SGHRS, CDR2 YFSETQ. CDR3 region: CASSFGGNNEQFF. The CDR3 region has the DNA TGCGCCAGCAGCTTCGGGGGGAACAATGAGCAGTTCTTC.

This clone has only a few counts. The rearrangement joins TRBV6-2 or TRBV6-3 to TRBJ2-7; D remains unclear. Germline V gives CDR1 MNHEY, CDR2 SVGEGT. This CDR3 is built from 16 residues. Trimming took off 4 bases at V and 3 bases at J, with 19 bases between the two ends. Here the CDR3 DNA reads TGTGCCAGCAGTTCCTCCTCGACCGGGTTCGGCTACGAGCAGTACTTC. Protein product: CASSSSSTGFGYEQYF.

The chain employs TRBV27 and TRBJ1-1, with D possibly TRBD1 on 6 matching bases. CDR3 length equals 13 residues. The V gene's germline CDR1 is MNHEY and CDR2 SMNVEV (reference sequence). Trimming took 6 bases from V and 5 from J, leaving 13 bases between them. In nucleotides, the CDR3 is TGTGCCAGCAGATCATACAGGGCGACTGAAGCTTTCTTT. Amino acids: CASRSYRATEAFF.

A single count supports this clone. The rearrangement uses TRBV9 and TRBJ1-6; 10 bases map to TRBD1. The CDR3 loop spans 15 amino acids. Looked up from germline, CDR1 is SGDLS and CDR2 is YYNGEE. Trimming at V came to 4 bases and at J to 7 bases, leaving 5 bases not matched to a gene. CDR3 in DNA: TGTGCCAGCAGCCCCCAGGGACAGGGGAATTCACCCCTCCACTTT. It specifies CASSPQGQGNSPLHF.

A single count supports this clone. CDR3 amino acids: CASSWDRGVGIEAFF. The CDR3 nucleotides are TGTGCCAGTAGTTGGGACAGGGGAGTAGGCATTGAAGCTTTCTTT. This chain connects TRBV19 to TRBJ1-1, with 10 bases aligning to TRBD1. In germline, CDR1 is LNHDA, CDR2 SQIVND (reference sequence). The CDR3 runs to 15 residues. The V and J ends lost 5 bases and 7 bases, in that order; junction bases with no gene match: 10.

V usage is TRBV28 and J usage is TRBJ2-7, with 9 positions matching TRBD2. This CDR3 has 15 residues. Trimming cost V 4 bases and J 5 bases; bases outside gene matches: 9. Looked up from germline, CDR1 is MDHEN and CDR2 is SYDVKM. The CDR3 DNA follows: TGTGCCAGCAGTTCGCGTAGCGGGGGACTAAACGAGCAGTACTTC. Translating it yields CASSSRSGGLNEQYF.

The chain links TRBV7-3 to TRBJ2-5, with TRBD1 matching 7 bases. V trimming: 2 bases; J trimming: 2 bases; junction bases outside the gene matches: 5. The germline V gene encodes CDR1 SGHTA and CDR2 FQGTGA. The CDR3 is 15 residues long. The CDR3 sequence is CASSLQGDIQETQYF. The CDR3 DNA sequence: TGTGCCAGCAGCTTACAGGGGGACATACAAGAGACCCAGTACTTC. Full variable domain (missing parts from reference TRBV7-3 and TRBJ2-5): GAGVSQTPSNKVTEKGKYVELRCDPISGHTALYWYRQSLGQGPEFLIYFQGTGAADDSGLPNDRFFAVRPEGSVSTLKIQRTERGDSAVYLCASSLQGDIQETQYFGPGTRLLVL.

The chain has TRBV9 and TRBJ2-1; 10 nucleotides align to TRBD2. The trim removed 1 base at V and 7 bases at J, leaving 2 bases unmatched. CDR3 size: 14 residues. Germline CDR1 and CDR2: SGDLS and YYNGEE. The CDR3 is CASSVRLAGNEQFF. The CDR3 DNA sequence: TGTGCCAGCAGCGTACGACTAGCGGGTAATGAGCAGTTCTTC.

The CDR3 loop reads CASSIRPSPLHF. The CDR3 coding sequence is TGTGCCAGCAGTATTCGTCCTTCACCCCTCCACTTT. The J gene is TRBJ1-6, the V gene TRBV6-5; D ambiguous. Germline V gives CDR1 MNHEY, CDR2 SVGAGI. The CDR3 is 12 residues long. The V gene lost 5 bases and the J gene lost 9 bases, with 8 bases spanning the gap.

This chain uses TRBV6-5 with TRBJ1-6; 9 bases map to TRBD1. V was pared by 5 bases and J by 14 bases, with 10 bases of the junction left unmatched. CDR1 is MNHEY and CDR2 is SVGAGI in the germline V gene. The CDR3 has 14 residues. DNA for the CDR3: TGTGCCAGCAGTATTGGACAGGGGTTCAGGGCCCTCCACTTT. This codes for CASSIGQGFRALHF.

DNA of the CDR3: TGCGCCAGCAGCCAAGTAACACCCATCTCCACAGATACGCAGTATTTT. It is translated as CASSQVTPISTDTQYF. The V and J genes are TRBV4-1 and TRBJ2-3; D is unclear. Trimming removed 1 base at V and 2 bases at J, with 13 bases between. The CDR3 consists of 16 residues. CDR1 is MGHRA and CDR2 is YSYEKL in the germline V gene.

The genes are TRBV7-2 and TRBJ2-2; TRBD2 might be the D (6 bases). Trimming removed 6 bases at V and 4 bases at J, with 15 bases between. CDR1 and CDR2 (germline): SGHTA, FQGNSA. This CDR3 has 15 residues. The chain's CDR3 is CASRSSSDFTGELFF. In nucleotides, the CDR3 is TGTGCCAGCAGGTCCTCTAGCGATTTCACCGGGGAGCTGTTTTTT.

J is TRBJ2-3 and V is TRBV5-4; 11 bases match TRBD2. Trimming took 3 bases from V and 5 from J; bases not matched to a gene: 5. CDR1 and CDR2 (germline): SGHNT, YYREEE (reference sequence). The CDR3 is 15 residues long. The CDR3 sequence is CASSSRLAGGDTQYF. The CDR3 DNA reads as TGTGCCAGCAGCTCCCGCCTAGCGGGGGGAGATACGCAGTATTTT. The full variable domain, with the rest looked up from reference TRBV5-4 and TRBJ2-3, is ETGVTQSPTHLIKTRGQQVTLRCSSQSGHNTVSWYQQALGQGPQFIFQYYREEENGRGNFPPRFSGLQFPNYSSELNVNALELDDSALYLCASSSRLAGGDTQYFGPGTRLTVL.

The CDR3 loop reads CASSFVQVSLGNTIYF. The CDR3 DNA sequence: TGTGCCAGCAGCTTCGTCCAGGTTTCCCTGGGAAACACCATATATTTT. V and J are TRBV11-2 and TRBJ1-3; D gene uncertain. Germline CDR1 SGHAT, CDR2 FQNNGV. Deletions cut 3 bases from V and 4 bases from J, with 16 bases between. This CDR3 comprises 16 residues. Drawing the rest from reference TRBV11-2 and TRBJ1-3, the complete variable domain is EAGVAQSPRYKIIEKRQSVAFWCNPISGHATLYWYQQILGQGPKLLIQFQNNGVVDDSQLPKDRFSAERLKGVDSTLKIQPAKLEDSAVYLCASSFVQVSLGNTIYFGEGSWLTVV.

This chain links TRBV19 with TRBJ2-7; tentative D call: TRBD1 (5 bases). Germline V gives CDR1 LNHDA, CDR2 SQIVND (reference sequence). The CDR3 totals 14 residues. V lost 7 bases and J 2 bases, leaving 15 bases between the germline ends. DNA for the CDR3: TGTGCCAGTACCGCAGGGTGGGGAACCTACGAGCAGTACTTC. Translated: CASTAGWGTYEQYF.

This clone was counted a few times. This chain connects TRBV6-5 to TRBJ1-4; tentatively, D is TRBD1 (6 bases). Germline CDR1 is MNHEY and CDR2 is SVGAGI. V lost 5 bases, J lost 3 bases, and 13 bases lay in between. This CDR3 has 15 amino acids. The CDR3 spells CASSTTGIANEKLFF. Here the CDR3 DNA reads TGTGCCAGCAGTACTACAGGGATCGCTAATGAAAAACTGTTTTTT.

The chain is built from TRBV18 and TRBJ2-3; D is possibly TRBD1 (6 bases). Germline CDR1 and CDR2: KGHSH and LQKENI. The CDR3 loop spans 17 amino acids. V was trimmed by 3 bases and J by 3 bases, leaving 19 bases between them. The CDR3 nucleotides read TGTGCCAGCTCACCCCAGATAAGCACAGGGCTAACAGATACGCAGTATTTT. The encoded protein is CASSPQISTGLTDTQYF.

This clone came up a few times. The genes are TRBV7-2 and TRBJ1-2; unclear D gene. The CDR3 is made up of 14 amino acids. The V gene lost 5 bases and the J gene lost 8 bases, with 18 bases spanning the gap. Germline-derived CDR1 and CDR2 are SGHTA and FQGNSA. The CDR3 DNA sequence: TGTGCCAGCAGCGCCGACACATACGAGAGAGGCTACACCTTC. Translated, it gives CASSADTYERGYTF.

The genes are TRBV5-6 and TRBJ2-3; weak D call: TRBD2 (6 bases). There are 14 residues in the CDR3. Germline V gene data show CDR1 as SGHDT and CDR2 as YYEEEE. Trimming left V 4 bases short and J 2 bases short, with 11 bases between. CDR3 loop: CASSRRGTTDTQYF. The CDR3 region has the DNA TGTGCCAGCAGCCGACGGGGGACCACAGATACGCAGTATTTT.